The next 12 T cell receptor beta chains were all read from a single sample in a study of T cells in narcolepsy. Profiled with immunoSEQ multiplex PCR; TCRdb holds only in-frame clones, not every one. The sample has about 35,000 clones; around 80% are singletons. Source material: memory (CD45RA-) CD4+ T cells from blood. These TCRs come from a human donor in good health.

The chain combines TRBV5-1 with TRBJ2-3; TRBD2 is a possible D gene (5 bases). The CDR3 sequence is 15 residues long. Per germline, CDR1 SGHRS and CDR2 YFSETQ. Trimming left V 1 base short and J 0 bases short, with 9 bases between. DNA of the CDR3: TGCGCCAGCAGCTTGAGCGGTCGGAGCACAGATACGCAGTATTTT. This codes for CASSLSGRSTDTQYF.

This clone was recorded a few times. CDR3: CASSPLVTNEKLFF. CDR3 nucleotides: TGTGCCAGCAGTCCCCTTGTTACTAATGAAAAACTGTTTTTT. The chain recombines TRBV27 with TRBJ1-4; D is undetermined. V was cut by 5 bases and J by 2 bases, with 9 bases left in between. Germline V lookup: CDR1 MNHEY, CDR2 SMNVEV (reference sequence). The CDR3 contains 14 residues.

This chain uses TRBV5-1 with TRBJ2-5, with D unclear. The CDR3 totals 12 residues. Between the trimmed V and J ends, which lost 5 bases and 2 bases, there was a span of 7 bases. Looked up from germline, CDR1 is SGHRS and CDR2 is YFSETQ. Here the CDR3 DNA reads TGCGCCAGCAGTGGGGATCAAGAGACCCAGTACTTC. This encodes CASSGDQETQYF.

The chain recombines TRBV28 with TRBJ2-7; perhaps TRBD1 as D (6 bases). This CDR3 is 14 amino acids long. V lost 6 bases to trimming and J lost 6 bases, with 18 bases between them. Germline CDR1 MDHEN, CDR2 SYDVKM. The CDR3 DNA reads as TGTGCCAGCAGGATCGGGACAAATAGTCCCGAGCAGTACTTC. Translation: CASRIGTNSPEQYF.

This chain uses TRBV28 with TRBJ1-2, with 10 positions matching TRBD1. The germline CDR1 and CDR2 sequences are MDHEN and SYDVKM. The CDR3 runs to 14 residues. J was trimmed by 6 bases and V by 5 bases; bases with no gene match: 6. This chain's CDR3 is CASSETGGLDGYTF. CDR3 bases: TGTGCCAGCAGTGAGACAGGGGGCTTAGATGGCTACACCTTC.

The rearrangement joins TRBV11-2 to TRBJ1-5; D may be TRBD1 (5 bases). Trimming removed 0 bases from V and 6 bases from J, with 9 bases in between. The CDR3 totals 14 residues. CDR1 SGHAT and CDR2 FQNNGV come from the germline V gene. The CDR3 DNA is TGTGCCAGCAGCTTAGACAGGGCCGGTCAGCCCCAGCATTTT. Protein: CASSLDRAGQPQHF.

The chain combines TRBV5-4 with TRBJ2-1; D not certain. Germline CDR1 is SGHNT and CDR2 is YYREEE (reference sequence). The V and J ends lost 0 bases and 2 bases respectively, with 6 bases between them. The CDR3 runs to 14 residues. CDR3 protein: CASSLGQTYNEQFF. DNA of the CDR3: TGTGCCAGCAGCTTGGGCCAGACCTACAATGAGCAGTTCTTC.

This clone came up once. The rearrangement uses TRBV11-2 and TRBJ1-1; 7 bases line up with TRBD1. The CDR3 contains 14 residues. Germline loops: CDR1 SGHAT, CDR2 FQNNGV. Trimming took 5 bases from V and 4 from J; bases not matched to a gene: 7. CDR3 nucleotide sequence: TGTGCCAGCAGCCGTCCCCAGGGGGGCACTGAAGCTTTCTTT. Its translation: CASSRPQGGTEAFF.

The genes are TRBV7-8 and TRBJ2-7; 7 bases fit TRBD1. V was clipped by 4 bases and J by 6 bases; unmatched bases: 9. The CDR3 is 14 amino acids. Germline lookup yields CDR1 SGHVS and CDR2 FQNEAQ. Written as DNA, the CDR3 is TGTGCCAGCAGCTACGGGGACAGTTATGGCGAGCAGTACTTC. Translating it yields CASSYGDSYGEQYF.

The V gene is TRBV5-6, the J gene TRBJ2-7, with D possibly being TRBD2 (7 bases). The CDR3 contains 14 residues. Per the germline V gene, CDR1 is SGHDT and CDR2 is YYEEEE. Trimming removed 1 base from V and 4 bases from J, with 12 bases in between. This chain's CDR3 is CASSLSGGRYEQYF. As DNA, the CDR3 is TGTGCCAGCAGCTTGTCCGGGGGGCGGTACGAGCAGTACTTC. The variable domain in full, completed from reference TRBV5-6 and TRBJ2-7, reads DAGVTQSPTHLIKTRGQQVTLRCSPKSGHDTVSWYQQALGQGPQFIFQYYEEEERQRGNFPDRFSGHQFPNYSSELNVNALLLGDSALYLCASSLSGGRYEQYFGPGTRLTVT.

The chain employs TRBV28 and TRBJ1-1; D is unclear. This CDR3 is built from 14 residues. Trimming took off 9 bases at V and 1 base at J, with 15 bases between the two ends. Germline values: CDR1 MDHEN, CDR2 SYDVKM. Here the CDR3 reads CASRLVPPNTEAFF. The CDR3 DNA is TGTGCCAGTCGCTTGGTTCCTCCGAACACTGAAGCTTTCTTT.

This clone was found a few times. V gene TRBV6-6 combines with J gene TRBJ2-2; D remains ambiguous. Per the germline V gene, CDR1 is MNHNY and CDR2 is SVGAGI (reference sequence). The germline V and J ends were trimmed by 9 bases and 5 bases, with 13 bases remaining between them. CDR3 length equals 13 residues. As DNA, the CDR3 is TGTGCCAGTCGGTCAGGCGCGACCGGGGAGCTGTTTTTT. The encoded protein is CASRSGATGELFF.